Here is one T cell receptor beta chain with its context. The assay was immunoSEQ multiplex PCR, and TCRdb's table has in-frame clones only and misses some. Counted here are 600,000 or so clones, more than 75% occurring once; the ten biggest clones make up roughly 0.0087%. The sample is drawn from a study of shared T cell receptors in the human thymus. V shed 4 bases, J shed 1 base, and the junction held 8 bases outside the gene matches. The V gene's germline CDR1 is SEHNR and CDR2 FQNEAQ (reference sequence). This CDR3 contains 19 residues. The same data also went into a second study, on human thymus T cells. This second study notes: Donors consisted of healthy Finnish infants (having corrective surgery for congenital heart defects). It was from resections taken during corrective heart surgery that the thymus tissue came. Related research described thymic repertoires that were highly overlapping among unrelated individuals.

The sequenced sample consisted of thymocytes. The clonotype originates from a boy younger than two with a congenital heart defect. V usage is TRBV7-9 and J usage is TRBJ2-2; 14 bases agree with TRBD2. The CDR3 coding sequence is TGTGCCAGCAGCTCCGCTCCGGGACTAGCGGGAGTGAACACCGGGGAGCTGTTTTTT. Protein: CASSSAPGLAGVNTGELFF.